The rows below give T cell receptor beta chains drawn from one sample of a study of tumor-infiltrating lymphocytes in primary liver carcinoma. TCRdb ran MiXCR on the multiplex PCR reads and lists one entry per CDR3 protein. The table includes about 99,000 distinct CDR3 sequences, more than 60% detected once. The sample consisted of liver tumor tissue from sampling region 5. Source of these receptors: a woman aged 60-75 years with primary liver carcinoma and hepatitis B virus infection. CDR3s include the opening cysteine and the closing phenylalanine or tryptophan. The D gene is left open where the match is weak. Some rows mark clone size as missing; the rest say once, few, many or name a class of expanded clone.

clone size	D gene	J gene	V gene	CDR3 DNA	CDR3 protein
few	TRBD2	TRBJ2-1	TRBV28	TGTGCCAGCAGGAGAGCGGGGCTCCATTACAATGAGCAGTTCTTC	CASRRAGLHYNEQFF
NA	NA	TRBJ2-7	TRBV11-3	TGTGCCAGCAGCCCGAGGGGGGCTGAACCATACGAGCAGTACTTC	CASSPRGAEPYEQYF
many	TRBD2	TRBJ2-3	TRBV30	TGTGCCTGGAGTGATAGCGGGACGATCACAGATACGCAGTATTTT	CAWSDSGTITDTQYF
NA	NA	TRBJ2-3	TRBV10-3	TGTATCATCAGTGGGCACACAGATACGCAGTATTTT	CIISGHTDTQYF
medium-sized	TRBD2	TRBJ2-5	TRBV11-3	TGTGCCAGCAGCGCCACTAGCGGCCAAGAGACCCAGTACTTC	CASSATSGQETQYF
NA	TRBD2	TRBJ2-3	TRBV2	TGTGCCAGCAGTTCCCCCGGGACTAGCGGGAGGGTGACAGATACGCAGTATTTT	CASSSPGTSGRVTDTQYF
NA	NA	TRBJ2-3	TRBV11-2	TGTGCCAGCAGCGTAGATTTTGGTATTGTATATTTT	CASSVDFGIVYF
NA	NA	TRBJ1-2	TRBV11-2	TGTGCCAGCAGCTTAGAGGGGGCCAGTGGCGGTAGGTACACCTTT	CASSLEGASGGRYTF
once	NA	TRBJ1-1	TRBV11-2	TGTGCCAGCAGCTTATTGACCGAAACTAAAGCTTTCTTT	CASSLLTETKAFF
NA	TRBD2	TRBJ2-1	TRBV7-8	TGTGCCAGCAGCATGGAAGCGACGGGGGGGACGTCCTACAATGAGCACTTCTTC	CASSMEATGGTSYNEHFF
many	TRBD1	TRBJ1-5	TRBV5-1	TGCGCCAGCAGCTTAACCGGGACAGAATATCAGCCCCAGCATTTT	CASSLTGTEYQPQHF
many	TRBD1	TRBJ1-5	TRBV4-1	TGCGCCAGCAGCCGGGACAGGGGTGGCAATCAGCCCCAGCATTTT	CASSRDRGGNQPQHF
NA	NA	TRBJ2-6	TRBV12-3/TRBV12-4	TGTACCAGCAGTGGGGGACTGGGATGGGCCAACGTCCTGACTTTC	CTSSGGLGWANVLTF
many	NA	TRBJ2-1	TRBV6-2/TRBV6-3	TGTGCCAGCAGTTACGACAATGAGCAGTTCTTC	CASSYDNEQFF
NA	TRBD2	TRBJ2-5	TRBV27	TGTGCCAGCACTCTCACTAGCGGGAGTCAGACCCAGTACTTC	CASTLTSGSQTQYF
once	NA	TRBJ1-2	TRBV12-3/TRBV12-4	TGTGCCAGCAACCGGGACGGAAACCTCGGGGACTACACCTTC	CASNRDGNLGDYTF
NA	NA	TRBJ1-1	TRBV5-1	TGCGCCAGCAGCTTGCAAGGACGTAGGATCACTGAAGCTTTCTTT	CASSLQGRRITEAFF
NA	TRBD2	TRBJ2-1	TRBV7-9	TGTGCCAGCAACCACGGACTAGCGGGAGGGGTTTACAATGAGCAGTTCTTC	CASNHGLAGGVYNEQFF
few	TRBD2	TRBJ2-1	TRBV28	TGTGCCAGCAGTACGGGAGGGCCCCGGGGTTTTGAGCAGTTCTTC	CASSTGGPRGFEQFF
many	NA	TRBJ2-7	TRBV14	TGTGCCAGCAGCCAAGGGACCGTCGAGCAGTACTTC	CASSQGTVEQYF
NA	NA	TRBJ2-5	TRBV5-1	TGTGCCAGCAGCGTCAGTGGGCGGGAATTCGAGACCCATTACTTC	CASSVSGREFETHYF
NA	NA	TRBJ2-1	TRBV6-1	TGTGCCAGCAGTCGCCTCGGCCCGCTCAATGAGCAGTTCTTC	CASSRLGPLNEQFF
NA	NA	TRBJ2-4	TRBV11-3	TGTACCAGCAGCTCCGAGGGGACCCGCAAAAACATTCAGTACTTC	CTSSSEGTRKNIQYF
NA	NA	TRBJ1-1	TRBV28	TGTGCCAGCAGTTATGTCCGGGGCCGGGGTGAAGCTTTCTTT	CASSYVRGRGEAFF
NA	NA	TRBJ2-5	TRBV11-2	TGTGCCAGCAGCTCTGAGGGGGGTGTCTGGGGGGCAATGACCCAGTACTTC	CASSSEGGVWGAMTQYF
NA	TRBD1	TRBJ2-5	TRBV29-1	TGTAGCGCTATGTCAGGGGGCCGAGAGACCCAGTGCTTC	CSAMSGGRETQCF
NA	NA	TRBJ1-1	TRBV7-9	TGTGCCAGCAGCTTAGGGTGGTCACAGAACACTGAAGTTTTCTTT	CASSLGWSQNTEVFF
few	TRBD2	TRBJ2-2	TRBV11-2	TGTGTCAGTAGCTTAGGACTAGCGGGACCCGGGGAGCTGTTTTTT	CVSSLGLAGPGELFF
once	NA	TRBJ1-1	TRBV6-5	TGTGCCAGCAAGGAGATGTACACTGAAGCTTTCTTT	CASKEMYTEAFF
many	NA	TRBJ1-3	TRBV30	TGTGCCTGGAGGGCGAGGACAGCTGGAAACACCATATATTTT	CAWRARTAGNTIYF
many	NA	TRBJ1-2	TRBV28	TGTGCCAGCAGGTCCCGTGGCTACACCTTC	CASRSRGYTF
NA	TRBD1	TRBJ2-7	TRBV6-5	TGTGCTAGCAGTCTTACCTCGACAGGGAATAAGCGGTACTTC	CASSLTSTGNKRYF
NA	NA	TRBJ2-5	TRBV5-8	TGTGCCAGCAGCTTGGAATTAGTGGGAGAGATGGAGACCCAGTACTTC	CASSLELVGEMETQYF
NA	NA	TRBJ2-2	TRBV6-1	TGTGCCTGTCTGCGTGTGGGGGCGGGCGGGGAGCTGTTTTTT	CACLRVGAGGELFF
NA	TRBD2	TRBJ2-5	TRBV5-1	TGTGCCAGCAGCAAACTAGCGGAACAAGAGACCCAGTACTTC	CASSKLAEQETQYF
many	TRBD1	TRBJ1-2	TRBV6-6	TGTGCCAGCACTACGGGGGGACAGAAGGGCTACACCTTC	CASTTGGQKGYTF
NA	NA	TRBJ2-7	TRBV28	TGTGCCAGCAGTTTAAGACAGATGAACGAGCAGTACTTC	CASSLRQMNEQYF
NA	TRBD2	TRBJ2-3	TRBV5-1	TGCGCCAGTGTTACCAGCGGGAGTCCCCCAGATACGCAGTATTTT	CASVTSGSPPDTQYF
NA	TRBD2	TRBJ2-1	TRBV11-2	TGTGTAAGCAGCTTAGACTCGTGGGGACTACCCTCCCATAATGAGCAGTTCTTC	CVSSLDSWGLPSHNEQFF
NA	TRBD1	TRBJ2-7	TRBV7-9	TGTGCTAGCAGCCCCTGGGATCAGGGGGCGGACTACGTGCAGAGCTTC	CASSPWDQGADYVQSF